This TCR beta chain appears in the sequencing data of a study of blood T cell repertoires in COVID-19. The wider study: From the United States, Italy and Spain came samples of acute and convalescent COVID-19. Sample material is recorded as cDNA or gDNA derived from T cells, B-cell-depleted T cells, or PBMCs.

Seattle enrolled patients during active infection and tracked them longitudinally. Per the germline V gene, CDR1 is LGHNA and CDR2 is YNFKEQ. The CDR3 extends over 16 amino acids. With V trimmed by 6 bases and J by 3 bases, 12 bases remained unmatched. Libraries were prepared by immunoSEQ multiplex PCR; TCRdb keeps only in-frame clonotypes and omits some of them. The sample carries approximately 300,000 clones, around nine tenths recorded once. The rearrangement uses TRBV4-2 and TRBJ2-3, with 7 bases lining up with TRBD2. Specimen: peripheral blood. This TCR came from a woman aged 25 to 39 with COVID-19, enrolled during active disease. The CDR3 sequence is CASRPAAGGGTDTQYF. The CDR3 nucleotides are TGTGCCAGCAGACCAGCCGCGGGCGGGGGTACAGATACGCAGTATTTT.